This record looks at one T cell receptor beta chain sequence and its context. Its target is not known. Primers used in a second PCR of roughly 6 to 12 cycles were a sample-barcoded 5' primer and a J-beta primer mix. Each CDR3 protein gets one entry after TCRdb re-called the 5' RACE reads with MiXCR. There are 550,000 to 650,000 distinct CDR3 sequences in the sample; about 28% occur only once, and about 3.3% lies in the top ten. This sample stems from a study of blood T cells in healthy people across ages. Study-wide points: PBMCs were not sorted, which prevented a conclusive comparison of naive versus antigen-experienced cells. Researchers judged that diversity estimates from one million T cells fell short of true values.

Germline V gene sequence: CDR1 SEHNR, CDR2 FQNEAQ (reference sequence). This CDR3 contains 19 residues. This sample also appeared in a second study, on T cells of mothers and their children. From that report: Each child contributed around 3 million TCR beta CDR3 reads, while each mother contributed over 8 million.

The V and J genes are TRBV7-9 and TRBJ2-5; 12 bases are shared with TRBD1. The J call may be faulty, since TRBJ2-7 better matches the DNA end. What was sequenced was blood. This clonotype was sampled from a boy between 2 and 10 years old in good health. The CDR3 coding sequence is TGTGCCAGCAGCTTCACCGGGACAGGGGGCCTCGATAGCTCCTACGAGCAGTACTTC. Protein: CASSFTGTGGLDSSYEQYF.